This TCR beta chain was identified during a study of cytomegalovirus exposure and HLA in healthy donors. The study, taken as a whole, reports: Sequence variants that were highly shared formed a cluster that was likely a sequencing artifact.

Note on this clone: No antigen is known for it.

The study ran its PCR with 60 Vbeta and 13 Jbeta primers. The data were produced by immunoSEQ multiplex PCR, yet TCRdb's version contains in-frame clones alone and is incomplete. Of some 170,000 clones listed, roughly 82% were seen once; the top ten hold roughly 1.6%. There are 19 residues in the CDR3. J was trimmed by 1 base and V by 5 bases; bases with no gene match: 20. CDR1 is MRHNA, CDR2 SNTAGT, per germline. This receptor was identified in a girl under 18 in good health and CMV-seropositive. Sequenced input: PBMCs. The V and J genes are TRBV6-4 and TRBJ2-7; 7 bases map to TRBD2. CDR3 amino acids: CASSISIWGGRVRSYEQYF. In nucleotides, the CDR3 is TGTGCCAGCAGTATATCTATCTGGGGCGGGAGAGTCAGGTCCTACGAGCAGTACTTC.